One sample yielded the 22 T cell receptor beta chains listed below, sequenced in a study of cytomegalovirus exposure and HLA in healthy donors. Repertoires were generated with immunoSEQ multiplex PCR, while TCRdb's copy carries only in-frame clones and drops some. The sample lists roughly 330,000 clones, about 90% occurring once. What was sequenced was PBMCs. All receptors come from a woman aged 25 to 39 in good health and CMV-seropositive.

The chain recombines TRBV28 with TRBJ2-3, with 10 bases aligning to TRBD1. V was clipped by 3 bases and J by 7 bases; unmatched bases: 13. This CDR3 region has 17 residues. Germline loops: CDR1 MDHEN, CDR2 SYDVKM. This CDR3 is CASSLYFGTGETNTQYF. The CDR3 nucleotides are TGTGCCAGCAGTTTGTATTTTGGGACAGGGGAGACTAATACGCAGTATTTT.

The rearrangement links TRBV9 to TRBJ2-4; D is perhaps TRBD2 (6 bases). CDR3 length equals 13 residues. Germline loops: CDR1 SGDLS, CDR2 YYNGEE. V lost 4 bases and J lost 7, with 12 bases in between. The CDR3 reads CASSSTRANIQYF. The CDR3 DNA sequence: TGTGCCAGCAGCTCGACTAGGGCGAACATTCAGTACTTC.

This chain uses TRBV27 with TRBJ2-7; D assignment may be TRBD1 or TRBD2 (5 bases each). The CDR3 has 14 residues. Germline CDR1 and CDR2: MNHEY and SMNVEV (reference sequence). The V end lost 2 bases, the J end lost 2 bases, and 10 bases lay between the germline ends. The CDR3 DNA follows: TGTGCCAGCAGTTTAGCGGGCAGGGCCTACGAGCAGTACTTC. It yields the protein CASSLAGRAYEQYF.

This chain joins TRBV7-3 and TRBJ2-7; 12 nucleotides match TRBD2. V trimming: 1 base; J trimming: 1 base; junction bases outside the gene matches: 8. CDR1 is SGHTA, CDR2 FQGTGA, per germline. The length of the CDR3 is 18 residues. Here the CDR3 reads CASSLRATSGGQSYEQYF. The CDR3 DNA reads as TGTGCCAGCAGCTTAAGGGCGACTAGCGGGGGCCAATCCTACGAGCAGTACTTC.

The chain links TRBV27 to TRBJ2-7; D may match TRBD1 or TRBD2 (6 bases each). The CDR3 has 14 residues. Germline lookup yields CDR1 MNHEY and CDR2 SMNVEV (reference sequence). Between the trimmed V and J ends, which lost 4 bases and 5 bases, there was a span of 15 bases. In DNA, the CDR3 is TGTGCCAGCAGTTACCAGGGGCGCGGGGACGAGCAGTACTTC. It codes for CASSYQGRGDEQYF.

The chain recombines TRBV2 with TRBJ1-2; no definite D call. This CDR3 is built from 13 residues. CDR1 and CDR2 from the germline V gene are SNHLY and FYNNEI. V shed 6 bases and J shed 0 bases, with 8 bases lying between them. CDR3 region: CASRGKPNYGYTF. The CDR3 DNA follows: TGTGCCAGCAGGGGCAAGCCTAACTATGGCTACACCTTC.

The chain carries TRBV29-1 and TRBJ2-4; D may be TRBD1 (6 bases). The CDR3 covers 12 residues. Per the germline V gene, CDR1 is SQVTM and CDR2 is ANQGSEA. V dropped 7 bases and J dropped 6 bases, with 13 bases sitting between them. Here the CDR3 DNA reads TGCAGCGGTCAGGGGCCGTCAAACATTCAGTACTTC. It is translated as CSGQGPSNIQYF.

The chain has TRBV29-1 and TRBJ2-5; D is possibly TRBD1 or TRBD2 (6 bases each). Germline loops: CDR1 SQVTM, CDR2 ANQGSEA. CDR3 size: 13 residues. V lost 4 bases and J lost 4, with 13 bases in between. This CDR3 is CSVAWGAGETQYF. CDR3 bases: TGCAGCGTTGCGTGGGGGGCCGGAGAGACCCAGTACTTC.

This clone was detected a few times. The CDR3 here is CASSAGGAVNQPQHF. The CDR3 DNA sequence: TGTGCCAGCAGCGCCGGGGGGGCAGTCAATCAGCCCCAGCATTTT. The gene calls are TRBV9 and TRBJ1-5; possibly TRBD1 for D (6 bases). Germline V gene sequence: CDR1 SGDLS, CDR2 YYNGEE. The CDR3 sequence is 15 residues long. The V gene lost 3 bases and the J gene lost 3 bases, with 13 bases spanning the gap.

The gene calls are TRBV11-3 and TRBJ2-2, with D perhaps matching TRBD2 (5 bases). Germline CDR1 reads SGHNT; CDR2 reads YENEEA. V was shortened by 5 bases and J by 7 bases, with 8 bases between the two germline ends. CDR3 length: 12 amino acids. CDR3 sequence (DNA): TGTGCCAGCAGCATCCGGGGCGGGGAGCTGTTTTTT. Protein: CASSIRGGELFF.

The chain combines TRBV15 with TRBJ1-4; D possibly corresponds to TRBD1 (6 bases). Trimming left V 3 bases short and J 6 bases short, with 17 bases between. Germline CDR1 is LNHNV and CDR2 is YYDKDF (reference sequence). This CDR3 spans 16 amino acids. CDR3 in DNA: TGTGCCACCAGCAGGCAGTGGACAGCCGGAGATGAAAAACTGTTTTTT. Translated, it gives CATSRQWTAGDEKLFF. The variable domain in full, with the rest retrieved from reference TRBV15 and TRBJ1-4, is DAMVIQNPRYQVTQFGKPVTLSCSQTLNHNVMYWYQQKSSQAPKLLFHYYDKDFNNEADTPDNFQSRRPNTSFCFLDIRSPGLGDTAMYLCATSRQWTAGDEKLFFGSGTQLSVL.

The DNA for the CDR3 is TGTGCCTGGAGTGTAGGGGCAGGGGATAATCAGCCCCAGCATTTT. Its protein is CAWSVGAGDNQPQHF. The chain combines TRBV30 with TRBJ1-5; D is perhaps TRBD1 (6 bases). Trimming cost V 0 bases and J 4 bases, with 13 bases left between them. The CDR3 has 15 residues. Germline CDR1 and CDR2: GTSNPN and SVGIG (reference sequence).

This CDR3 reads CASSQRVSREAFF. CDR3 nucleotides: TGTGCCAGCAGCCAAAGGGTGAGCAGGGAAGCTTTCTTT. The V and J genes are TRBV7-2 and TRBJ1-1; D is undetermined. Germline lookup yields CDR1 SGHTA and CDR2 FQGNSA. This CDR3 spans 13 amino acids. V lost 5 bases, J lost 8 bases, and 15 bases lay in between.

The genes are TRBV29-1 and TRBJ2-1, with 9 bases fitting TRBD2. CDR3 length equals 15 residues. After removal of 3 bases from V and 1 base from J, the junction contained 4 bases not matched to a gene. The germline CDR1 and CDR2 sequences are SQVTM and ANQGSEA. The CDR3 loop reads CSVEGLAGSYNEQFF. The CDR3 DNA follows: TGCAGCGTTGAGGGGCTAGCGGGGTCCTACAATGAGCAGTTCTTC.

The chain recombines TRBV28 with TRBJ2-7; a possible D gene is TRBD2 (5 bases). The V and J ends lost 2 bases and 2 bases respectively, with 16 bases between them. This CDR3 is 16 amino acids long. The germline V gene has CDR1 MDHEN and CDR2 SYDVKM. The chain's CDR3 is CASSLTGEHPAYEQYF. CDR3 sequence (DNA): TGTGCCAGCAGTTTAACTGGGGAGCATCCCGCCTACGAGCAGTACTTC.

The count of this clone is one. The rearrangement joins TRBV7-3 to TRBJ2-1, with D perhaps matching TRBD1 or TRBD2 (6 bases each). This CDR3 is 15 amino acids long. Germline CDR1 reads SGHTA; CDR2 reads FQGTGA. The ends were cut back, 4 bases at V and 5 bases at J, with 15 bases in the middle. CDR3 loop: CASSSEGGYHNEQFF. The CDR3 DNA follows: TGTGCCAGCAGCTCCGAGGGGGGCTACCACAATGAGCAGTTCTTC.

The V and J genes are TRBV2 and TRBJ1-5; tentatively, D is TRBD1 (5 bases). Germline V lookup: CDR1 SNHLY, CDR2 FYNNEI. V was trimmed by 6 bases and J by 1 base, leaving 13 bases between them. The CDR3 runs to 15 residues. CDR3 loop: CASRWGVTSNQPQHF. The CDR3 DNA sequence: TGTGCCAGCAGGTGGGGGGTTACGAGCAATCAGCCCCAGCATTTT.

V is TRBV6-1 and J is TRBJ2-1; TRBD2 agrees at 7 bases. Germline V gene data show CDR1 as MNHNS and CDR2 as SASEGT. This CDR3 has 15 amino acids. With 1 base clipped from V and 8 bases from J, the junction kept 8 bases outside the gene matches. CDR3 DNA: TGTGCCAGCAGTGAAGTAGGCGGGAGAATCGATGAGCAGTTCTTC. Its translation: CASSEVGGRIDEQFF.

V and J are TRBV9 and TRBJ1-2; D gene ambiguous. CDR3 length equals 14 residues. V gave up 7 bases and J gave up 8 bases, with 21 bases separating them. Germline V CDR1 and CDR2: SGDLS, YYNGEE. The CDR3 here is CASAVVDGSQGYTF. As DNA, the CDR3 is TGTGCCAGCGCCGTGGTTGATGGCTCCCAAGGCTACACCTTC.

This sequence joins TRBV2 and TRBJ2-7; 7 nucleotides align to TRBD1. The CDR3 has 16 amino acids. Trimming took 6 bases from V and 0 from J; bases not matched to a gene: 11. CDR1 and CDR2 from the germline V gene are SNHLY and FYNNEI. CDR3 bases: TGTGCCAGCAGGGGACCGCACAGGGGCATCTCCTACGAGCAGTACTTC. This codes for CASRGPHRGISYEQYF.

This chain connects TRBV7-3 to TRBJ2-2; 9 positions agree with TRBD1. Per the germline V gene, CDR1 is SGHTA and CDR2 is FQGTGA. V gave up 5 bases and J gave up 2 bases; unmatched junction bases: 6. The CDR3 loop spans 16 amino acids. Here the CDR3 reads CASSARQGVNTGELFF. DNA of the CDR3: TGTGCCAGCAGCGCTAGACAGGGGGTAAACACCGGGGAGCTGTTTTTT.

The V and J genes are TRBV5-1 and TRBJ2-7; D unresolved. CDR1 is SGHRS, CDR2 YFSETQ, per germline. The CDR3 has 15 residues. Trimming took 0 bases from V and 2 from J, leaving 12 bases between them. In nucleotides, the CDR3 is TGCGCCAGCAGCTTGGTGGGTACGGTTACCTACGAGCAGTACTTC. Translation: CASSLVGTVTYEQYF.